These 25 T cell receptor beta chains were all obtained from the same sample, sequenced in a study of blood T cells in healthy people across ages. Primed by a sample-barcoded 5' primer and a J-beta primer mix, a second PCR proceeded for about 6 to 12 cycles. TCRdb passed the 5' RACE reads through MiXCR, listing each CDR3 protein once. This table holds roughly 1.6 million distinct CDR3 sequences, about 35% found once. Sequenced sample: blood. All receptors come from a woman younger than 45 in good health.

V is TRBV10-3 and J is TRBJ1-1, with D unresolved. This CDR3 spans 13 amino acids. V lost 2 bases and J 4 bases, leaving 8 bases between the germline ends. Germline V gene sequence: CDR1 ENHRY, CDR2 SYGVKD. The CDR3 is CAISEEGPTEAFF. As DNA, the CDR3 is TGTGCCATCAGTGAGGAAGGACCCACTGAAGCTTTCTTT.

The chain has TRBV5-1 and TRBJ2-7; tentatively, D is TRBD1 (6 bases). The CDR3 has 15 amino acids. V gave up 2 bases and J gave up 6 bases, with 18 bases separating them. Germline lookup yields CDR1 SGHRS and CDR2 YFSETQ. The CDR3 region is CASSFYEQGAAEQYF. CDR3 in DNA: TGCGCCAGCAGCTTTTACGAACAGGGTGCAGCCGAGCAGTACTTC.

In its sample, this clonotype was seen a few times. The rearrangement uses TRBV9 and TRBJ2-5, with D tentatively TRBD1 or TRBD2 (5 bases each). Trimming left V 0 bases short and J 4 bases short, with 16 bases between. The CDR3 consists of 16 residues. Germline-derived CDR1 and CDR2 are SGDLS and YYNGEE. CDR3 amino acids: CASSVGIGGLGETQYF. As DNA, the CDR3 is TGTGCCAGCAGCGTAGGAATTGGGGGTTTGGGAGAGACCCAGTACTTC.

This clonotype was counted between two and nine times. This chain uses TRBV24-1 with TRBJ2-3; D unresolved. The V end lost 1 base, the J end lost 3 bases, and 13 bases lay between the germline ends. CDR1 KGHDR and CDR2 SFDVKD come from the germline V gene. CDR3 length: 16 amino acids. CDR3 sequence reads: CATSDFGPQGTDTQYF. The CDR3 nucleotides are TGTGCCACCAGTGATTTCGGCCCGCAAGGGACAGATACGCAGTATTTT.

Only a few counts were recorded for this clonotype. As DNA, the CDR3 is TGCGCCAGCAGCTTGGAGAAAGACACAGATACGCAGTATTTT. This gives the protein CASSLEKDTDTQYF. The chain employs TRBV5-1 and TRBJ2-3; no clear D gene. Trimming left V 0 bases short and J 2 bases short, with 7 bases between. This CDR3 comprises 14 residues. Germline loops: CDR1 SGHRS, CDR2 YFSETQ.

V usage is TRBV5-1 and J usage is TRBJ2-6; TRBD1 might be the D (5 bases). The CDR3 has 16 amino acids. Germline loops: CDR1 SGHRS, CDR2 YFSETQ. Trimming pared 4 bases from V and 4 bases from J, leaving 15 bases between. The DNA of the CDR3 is TGCGCCAGCAGCGAGATGACAGCCTACGGGGCCAACGTCCTGACTTTC. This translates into CASSEMTAYGANVLTF.

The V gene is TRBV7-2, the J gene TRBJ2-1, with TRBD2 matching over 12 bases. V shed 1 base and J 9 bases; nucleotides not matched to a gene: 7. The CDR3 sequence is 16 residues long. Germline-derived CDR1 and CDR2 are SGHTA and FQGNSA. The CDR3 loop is CASSLGWLAGGFEQFF. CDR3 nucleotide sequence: TGTGCCAGCAGCTTAGGGTGGCTAGCGGGGGGGTTTGAGCAGTTCTTC.

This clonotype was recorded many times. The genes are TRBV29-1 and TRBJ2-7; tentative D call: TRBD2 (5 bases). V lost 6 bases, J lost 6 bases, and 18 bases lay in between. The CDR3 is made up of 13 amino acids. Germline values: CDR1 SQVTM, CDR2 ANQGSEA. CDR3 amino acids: CSVGGGAQSEQYF. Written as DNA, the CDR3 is TGCAGCGTCGGAGGAGGTGCCCAGAGCGAGCAGTACTTC.

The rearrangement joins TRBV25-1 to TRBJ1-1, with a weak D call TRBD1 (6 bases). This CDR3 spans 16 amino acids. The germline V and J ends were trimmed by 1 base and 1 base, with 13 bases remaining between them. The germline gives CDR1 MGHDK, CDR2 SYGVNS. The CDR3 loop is CASSELAGAWNTEAFF. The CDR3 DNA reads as TGTGCCAGCAGTGAATTAGCAGGGGCGTGGAACACTGAAGCTTTCTTT.

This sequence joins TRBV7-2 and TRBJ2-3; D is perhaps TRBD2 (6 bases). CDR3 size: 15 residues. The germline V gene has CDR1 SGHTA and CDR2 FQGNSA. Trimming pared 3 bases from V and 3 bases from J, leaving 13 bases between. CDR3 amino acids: CASSFFPGETDTQYF. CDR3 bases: TGTGCCAGCAGCTTTTTTCCGGGGGAGACAGATACGCAGTATTTT.

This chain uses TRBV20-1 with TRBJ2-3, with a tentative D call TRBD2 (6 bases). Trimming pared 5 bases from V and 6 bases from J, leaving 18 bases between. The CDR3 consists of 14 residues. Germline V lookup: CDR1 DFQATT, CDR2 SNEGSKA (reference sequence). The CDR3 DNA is TGCAGTGCTCGATGGACGGGACTCTTGGATACGCAGTATTTT. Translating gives CSARWTGLLDTQYF.

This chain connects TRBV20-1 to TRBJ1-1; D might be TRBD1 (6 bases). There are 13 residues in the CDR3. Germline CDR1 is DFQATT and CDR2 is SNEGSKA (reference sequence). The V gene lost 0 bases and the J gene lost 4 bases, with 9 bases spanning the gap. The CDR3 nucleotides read TGCAGTGCTAGAGATCCGGGGGCCACTGAAGCTTTCTTT. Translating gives CSARDPGATEAFF.

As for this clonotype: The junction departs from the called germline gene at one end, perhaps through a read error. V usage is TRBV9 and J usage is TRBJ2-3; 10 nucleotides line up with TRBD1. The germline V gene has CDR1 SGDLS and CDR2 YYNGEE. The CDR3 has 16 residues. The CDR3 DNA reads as TGTGCTAGCAGCGTGGGGACAGGGGTAGCAATAGGTACGCAGTATTTT. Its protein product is CASSVGTGVAIGTQYF.

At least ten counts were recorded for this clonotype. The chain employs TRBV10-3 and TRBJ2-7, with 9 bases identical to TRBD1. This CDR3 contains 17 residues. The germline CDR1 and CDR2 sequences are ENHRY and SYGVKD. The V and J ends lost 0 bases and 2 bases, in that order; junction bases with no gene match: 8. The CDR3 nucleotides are TGTGCCATCAGTGAGTCGTTAGTGGGACAGGGAGCCTACGAGCAGTACTTC. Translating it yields CAISESLVGQGAYEQYF.

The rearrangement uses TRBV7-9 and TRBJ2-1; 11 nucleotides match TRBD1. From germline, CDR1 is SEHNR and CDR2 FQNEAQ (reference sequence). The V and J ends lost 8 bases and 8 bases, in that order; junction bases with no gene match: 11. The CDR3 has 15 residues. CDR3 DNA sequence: TGTGCCAGCCGCCACACGGGACAGGGGGTGTATGAGCAGTTCTTC. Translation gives CASRHTGQGVYEQFF.

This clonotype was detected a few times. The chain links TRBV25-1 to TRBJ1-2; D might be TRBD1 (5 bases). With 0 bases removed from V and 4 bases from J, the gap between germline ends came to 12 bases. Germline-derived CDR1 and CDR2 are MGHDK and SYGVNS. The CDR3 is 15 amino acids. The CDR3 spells CASSEYGAGTYGYTF. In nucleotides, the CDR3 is TGTGCCAGCAGTGAATATGGGGCAGGAACCTATGGCTACACCTTC.

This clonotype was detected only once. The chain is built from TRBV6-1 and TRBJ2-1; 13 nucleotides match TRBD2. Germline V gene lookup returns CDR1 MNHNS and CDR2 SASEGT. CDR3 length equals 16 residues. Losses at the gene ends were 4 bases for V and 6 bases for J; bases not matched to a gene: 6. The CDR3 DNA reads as TGTGCCAGCAGTGTTGGACTAGCGGGAGCACGCAATGAGCAGTTCTTC. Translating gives CASSVGLAGARNEQFF.

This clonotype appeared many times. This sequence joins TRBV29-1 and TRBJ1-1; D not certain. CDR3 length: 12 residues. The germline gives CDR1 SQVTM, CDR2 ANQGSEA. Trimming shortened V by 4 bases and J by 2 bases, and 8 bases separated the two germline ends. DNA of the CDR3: TGCAGCGTTGTGGCGGGTAACACTGAAGCTTTCTTT. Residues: CSVVAGNTEAFF.

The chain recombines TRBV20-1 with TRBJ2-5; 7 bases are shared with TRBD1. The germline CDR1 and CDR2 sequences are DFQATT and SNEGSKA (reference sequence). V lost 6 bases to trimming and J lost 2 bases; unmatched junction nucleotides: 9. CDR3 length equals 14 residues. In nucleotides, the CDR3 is TGCAGTGCCGTGCACAGGGGCGGTCAAGAGACCCAGTACTTC. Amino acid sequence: CSAVHRGGQETQYF.

The DNA of the CDR3 is TGTGCCAGCAGTGAATGGAGGACTAGGGATAACAATGAGCAGTTCTTC. Residues: CASSEWRTRDNNEQFF. The chain links TRBV25-1 to TRBJ2-1; TRBD2 aligns across 7 bases. Unmatched junction bases numbered 8, after V lost 1 base and J lost 5 bases. Germline-derived CDR1 and CDR2 are MGHDK and SYGVNS. This CDR3 has 16 residues.

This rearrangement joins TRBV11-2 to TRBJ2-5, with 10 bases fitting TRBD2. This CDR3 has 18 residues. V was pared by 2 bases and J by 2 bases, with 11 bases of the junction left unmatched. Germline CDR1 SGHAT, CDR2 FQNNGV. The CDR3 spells CASSLTSGERRYQETQYF. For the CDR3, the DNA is TGTGCCAGCAGCTTAACTAGCGGGGAACGCCGCTATCAAGAGACCCAGTACTTC.

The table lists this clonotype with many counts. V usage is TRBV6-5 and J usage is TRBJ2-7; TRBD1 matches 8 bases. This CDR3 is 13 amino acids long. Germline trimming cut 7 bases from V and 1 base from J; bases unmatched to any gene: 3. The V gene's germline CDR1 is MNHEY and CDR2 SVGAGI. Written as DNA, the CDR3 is TGTGCCAGCAACCGACAGGGGTCCTACGAGCAGTACTTC. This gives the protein CASNRQGSYEQYF.

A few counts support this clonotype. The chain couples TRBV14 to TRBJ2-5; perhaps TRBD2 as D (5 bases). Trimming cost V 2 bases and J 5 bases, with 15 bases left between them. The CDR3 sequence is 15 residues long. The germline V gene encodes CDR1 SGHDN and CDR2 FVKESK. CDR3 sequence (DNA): TGTGCCAGCAGCCAATCGGGAAGGGTTTGGGAGACCCAGTACTTC. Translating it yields CASSQSGRVWETQYF.

The CDR3 region has the DNA TGTGCCAGCAGACCCCAACGGGACCCTGGGGCCAACGTCCTGACTTTC. Its translation is CASRPQRDPGANVLTF. The chain has TRBV6-6 and TRBJ2-6, with D perhaps matching TRBD1 or TRBD2 (5 bases each). Trimming cost V 6 bases and J 2 bases, with 14 bases left between them. This CDR3 contains 16 residues. Germline CDR1 reads MNHNY; CDR2 reads SVGAGI (reference sequence).

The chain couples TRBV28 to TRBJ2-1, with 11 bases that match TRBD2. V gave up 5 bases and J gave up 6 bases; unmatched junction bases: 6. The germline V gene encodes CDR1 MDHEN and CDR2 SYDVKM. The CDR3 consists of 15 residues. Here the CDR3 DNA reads TGTGCCAGCAGTCCCCACACTAGCGGGAGCAATGAGCAGTTCTTC. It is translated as CASSPHTSGSNEQFF.